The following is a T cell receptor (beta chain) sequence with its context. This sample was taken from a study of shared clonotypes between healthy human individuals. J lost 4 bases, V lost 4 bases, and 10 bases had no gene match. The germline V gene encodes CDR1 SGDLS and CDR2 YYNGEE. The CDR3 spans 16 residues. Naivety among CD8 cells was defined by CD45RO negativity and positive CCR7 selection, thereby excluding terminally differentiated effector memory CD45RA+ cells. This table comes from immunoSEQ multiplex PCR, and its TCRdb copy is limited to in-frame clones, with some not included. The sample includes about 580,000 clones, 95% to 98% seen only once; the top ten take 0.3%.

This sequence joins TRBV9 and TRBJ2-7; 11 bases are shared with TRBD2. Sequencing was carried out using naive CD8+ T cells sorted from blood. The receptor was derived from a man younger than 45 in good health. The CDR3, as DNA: TGTGCCAGCAGCCCGTCTTCGGGACTAGCGGTATACGAGCAGTACTTC. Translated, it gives CASSPSSGLAVYEQYF.